Shown below are 23 T cell receptor beta chains from a single sample sequenced in a study of chronic HIV infection and antiretroviral therapy. TCRdb redid the calling of the 5' RACE reads with MiXCR, one entry per CDR3 protein. The table includes some 46,000 distinct CDR3 sequences, about 18% detected once. The specimen sequenced was peripheral blood. The source is an adult who had HIV and had not received antiretroviral therapy, or was an uninfected healthy control (not recorded which).

This clonotype was seen ten or more times. V is TRBV20-1 and J is TRBJ1-4, with TRBD1 as a possible D gene (5 bases). The V gene lost 2 bases and the J gene lost 5 bases, with 12 bases spanning the gap. This CDR3 comprises 14 residues. Germline V gene lookup returns CDR1 DFQATT and CDR2 SNEGSKA (reference sequence). The CDR3 nucleotides are TGCAGTGCTAGACGGCCAGGGATAAATGAAAAACTGTTTTTT. Its protein product is CSARRPGINEKLFF.

This clonotype was observed a handful of times. The J gene is TRBJ2-7, the V gene TRBV12-3 or TRBV12-4; D could derive from TRBD1 or TRBD2 (7 bases each). V lost 5 bases and J 4 bases, leaving 21 bases between the germline ends. The CDR3 is 16 amino acids. The CDR3 sequence is CASSPWEGALTYEQYF. In DNA form, the CDR3 reads TGTGCCAGCAGTCCCTGGGAGGGGGCACTTACTTACGAGCAGTACTTC.

A few counts support this clonotype. The CDR3 here is CSVVLAVSSYNEQFF. The DNA of the CDR3 is TGCAGCGTCGTACTAGCGGTAAGCTCCTACAATGAGCAGTTCTTC. The chain joins TRBV29-1 to TRBJ2-1; 8 bases align to TRBD2. V shed 6 bases, J shed 0 bases, and the junction held 7 bases outside the gene matches. CDR3 size: 15 residues. The germline V gene encodes CDR1 SQVTM and CDR2 ANQGSEA.

This chain uses TRBV24-1 with TRBJ2-7; 7 bases agree with TRBD1. Germline-derived CDR1 and CDR2 are KGHDR and SFDVKD. This CDR3 is built from 13 residues. J gave up 8 bases and V 4 bases, and 7 bases lay outside the gene matches. The chain's CDR3 is CATSEVGQSKQYF. In DNA, the CDR3 is TGTGCCACCAGTGAGGTGGGACAGTCGAAGCAGTACTTC.

The chain combines TRBV28 with TRBJ2-7, with 9 bases lining up with TRBD1. Looked up from germline, CDR1 is MDHEN and CDR2 is SYDVKM. After removal of 8 bases from V and 1 base from J, the junction contained 9 bases not matched to a gene. The CDR3 totals 15 residues. CDR3 nucleotides: TGTGCCAGCGTTATGTCCGGGACAGGGTCCTACGAGCAGTACTTC. It translates to CASVMSGTGSYEQYF.

The V call is TRBV30, the J call TRBJ1-1, with D possibly being TRBD1 (6 bases). Germline V gene lookup returns CDR1 GTSNPN and CDR2 SVGIG (reference sequence). CDR3 length: 15 residues. The ends were cut back, 5 bases at V and 3 bases at J, with 19 bases in the middle. CDR3 protein: CAWARTDLGDTEAFF. The CDR3 region has the DNA TGTGCCTGGGCCCGGACAGACCTGGGCGACACTGAAGCTTTCTTT.

This clonotype was seen a handful of times. The rearrangement links TRBV28 to TRBJ2-5; 7 bases line up with TRBD2. Germline V lookup: CDR1 MDHEN, CDR2 SYDVKM. This CDR3 is 15 amino acids long. The ends lost 2 bases at V and 1 base at J; junction bases unmatched: 4. The chain's CDR3 is CASSLTSVLQETQYF. Here the CDR3 DNA reads TGTGCCAGCAGTTTAACTAGCGTTCTCCAAGAGACCCAGTACTTC.

The rearrangement links TRBV11-2 to TRBJ2-4; D is perhaps TRBD1 (6 bases). CDR3 length: 14 amino acids. From germline, CDR1 is SGHAT and CDR2 FQNNGV. The ends were cut back, 4 bases at V and 7 bases at J, with 14 bases in the middle. The DNA for the CDR3 is TGTGCCAGCAGCTCCCTTACCAGGGGTAACATTCAGTACTTC. Its translation: CASSSLTRGNIQYF.

This clonotype has a handful of counts. This sequence joins TRBV24-1 and TRBJ1-2; D gene ambiguous. The CDR3 has 15 amino acids. From germline, CDR1 is KGHDR and CDR2 SFDVKD. V shed 3 bases and J shed 0 bases, with 10 bases lying between them. DNA for the CDR3: TGTGCCACCAGTGATGGTGGGGAAGCTAACTATGGCTACACCTTC. Translation: CATSDGGEANYGYTF.

This chain links TRBV4-1 with TRBJ1-5; D not resolved. V was pared by 0 bases and J by 5 bases, with 11 bases between. The CDR3 is 15 amino acids. CDR1 and CDR2 from the germline V gene are MGHRA and YSYEKL. The CDR3 nucleotides read TGCGCCAGCAGCCAAGATGGAGGCGGGCATCAGCCCCAGCATTTT. Translated: CASSQDGGGHQPQHF.

This clonotype appeared a few times. This chain joins TRBV24-1 and TRBJ2-7; 7 bases are a match to TRBD2. V gave up 3 bases and J gave up 1 base; unmatched junction bases: 5. CDR3 length equals 15 residues. The germline gives CDR1 KGHDR, CDR2 SFDVKD. CDR3 DNA sequence: TGTGCCACCAGTGATCCGGCTAGCGGATCCTACGAGCAGTACTTC. Translating gives CATSDPASGSYEQYF.

V gene TRBV4-1 combines with J gene TRBJ2-4, with D maybe TRBD2 (5 bases). The CDR3 is made up of 16 amino acids. V was trimmed by 0 bases and J by 7 bases, leaving 16 bases between them. CDR1 is MGHRA and CDR2 is YSYEKL in the germline V gene. This CDR3 is CASSQDRPSSRNIQYF. Written as DNA, the CDR3 is TGCGCCAGCAGCCAAGATCGTCCTAGCAGTCGGAACATTCAGTACTTC.

The CDR3 nucleotides are TGTGCCTGGAGCGAGGTGGCGGCCGGGCCCGCGAGCACCGGGGAGCTGTTTTTT. It yields the protein CAWSEVAAGPASTGELFF. The rearrangement joins TRBV30 to TRBJ2-2; no firm D call. The germline V gene encodes CDR1 GTSNPN and CDR2 SVGIG (reference sequence). Trimming removed 3 bases from V and 4 bases from J, with 24 bases in between. The CDR3 runs to 18 residues.

The sample holds a few counts of this clonotype. V usage is TRBV28 and J usage is TRBJ1-2; no firm D call. The CDR3 spans 16 residues. Per germline, CDR1 MDHEN and CDR2 SYDVKM. V was pared by 5 bases and J by 2 bases, with 18 bases between. CDR3 nucleotide sequence: TGTGCCAGCAGTCCCCTAGTCTGGACTAGGAACTATGGCTACACCTTC. Its protein product is CASSPLVWTRNYGYTF.

The rearrangement uses TRBV7-2 and TRBJ2-3, with D perhaps matching TRBD2 (5 bases). The germline V gene has CDR1 SGHTA and CDR2 FQGNSA. The V end lost 1 base, the J end lost 6 bases, and 14 bases lay between the germline ends. The CDR3 has 15 residues. CDR3 nucleotide sequence: TGTGCCAGCAGCTTAGGATCTAGCTACCCGGATACGCAGTATTTT. This gives the protein CASSLGSSYPDTQYF.

CDR3 amino acids: CASRARDRFSYEQYF. The CDR3 DNA is TGTGCCAGCAGGGCCCGGGACAGATTCTCCTACGAGCAGTACTTC. The V and J genes are TRBV28 and TRBJ2-7; 7 positions match TRBD1. This CDR3 region has 15 residues. The V segment lost 6 bases and the J segment 0 bases; nucleotides outside the gene matches: 8. CDR1 and CDR2 from the germline V gene are MDHEN and SYDVKM.

This clonotype was picked up a small number of times. The chain employs TRBV15 and TRBJ2-3; the D is unclear. With 4 bases removed from V and 2 bases from J, the gap between germline ends came to 7 bases. Germline values: CDR1 LNHNV, CDR2 YYDKDF (reference sequence). This CDR3 is built from 13 residues. CDR3 sequence: CATSKIPTDTQYF. CDR3 DNA sequence: TGTGCCACCAGCAAAATTCCCACAGATACGCAGTATTTT.

This clonotype has just a few counts. The chain carries TRBV20-1 and TRBJ2-7, with D tentatively TRBD1 (6 bases). With 0 bases removed from V and 3 bases from J, the gap between germline ends came to 6 bases. This CDR3 spans 12 amino acids. CDR1 and CDR2 from the germline V gene are DFQATT and SNEGSKA (reference sequence). The CDR3 is CSAREDSYEQYF. DNA of the CDR3: TGCAGTGCTAGAGAGGACAGCTACGAGCAGTACTTC.

Of note for this clonotype: The CDR3 does not close with the conserved phenylalanine or tryptophan, likely indicating a read error. The chain has TRBV11-2 and TRBJ1-4; the match to TRBD1 covers 8 bases. The J segment lost 5 bases and the V segment lost 5 bases, leaving 1 base of the junction unmatched. Per germline, CDR1 SGHAT and CDR2 FQNNGV. The CDR3 runs 13 residues. DNA of the CDR3: TGTGCCAGCAGCCGGGACAGGAATGAAAAACTGTTTTTA. This codes for CASSRDRNEKLFL.

The chain joins TRBV28 to TRBJ2-4; D gene unclear. The V gene's germline CDR1 is MDHEN and CDR2 SYDVKM. The V and J ends lost 5 bases and 0 bases respectively, with 14 bases between them. CDR3 length: 16 residues. Here the CDR3 reads CASSEDGSLAKNIQYF. As DNA, the CDR3 is TGTGCCAGCAGTGAGGACGGTAGTCTAGCCAAAAACATTCAGTACTTC. Based on the CDR3 plus reference TRBV28 and TRBJ2-4, the full variable domain is DVKVTQSSRYLVKRTGEKVFLECVQDMDHENMFWYRQDPGLGLRLIYFSYDVKMKEKGDIPEGYSVSREKKERFSLILESASTNQTSMYLCASSEDGSLAKNIQYFGAGTRLSVL.

The chain employs TRBV27 and TRBJ2-7, with D perhaps TRBD2 (6 bases). Trimming removed 8 bases at V and 4 bases at J, with 21 bases between. This CDR3 has 15 amino acids. Germline loops: CDR1 MNHEY, CDR2 SMNVEV (reference sequence). The CDR3 spells CASSGSAGRGYEQYF. CDR3 nucleotide sequence: TGTGCCAGCTCGGGATCAGCGGGTAGAGGTTACGAGCAGTACTTC.

This chain links TRBV7-2 with TRBJ2-2; D might be TRBD1 (6 bases). The germline gives CDR1 SGHTA, CDR2 FQGNSA. V was shortened by 1 base and J by 1 base, with 10 bases between the two germline ends. CDR3 size: 16 residues. The chain's CDR3 is CASSLGWGQNTGELFF. CDR3 in DNA: TGTGCCAGCAGCTTAGGCTGGGGGCAGAACACCGGGGAGCTGTTTTTT.

This clonotype was seen more than once but under ten times. The chain is built from TRBV6-5 and TRBJ2-3; 9 bases are a match to TRBD2. This CDR3 has 15 residues. Germline assignment: CDR1 MNHEY and CDR2 SVGAGI. Germline trimming cut 4 bases from V and 5 bases from J; bases unmatched to any gene: 7. CDR3 region: CASSLAGVGGDTQYF. The CDR3 DNA reads as TGTGCCAGCAGTTTAGCGGGGGTCGGTGGAGATACGCAGTATTTT.